This T cell receptor (beta chain) was recovered during a study of tumor and adjacent non-tumor tissue in lung cancer. Across the whole study: On average, productive TCRbeta reads reached about 4.17 million per sample. Whole-study results and caveats: Compared with tumor, normal lung showed significantly lower TCR diversity. Shorter survival was associated with higher TCR diversity in tumors.

Three rounds of nested PCR, following a modified ARM-PCR protocol, produced the TCRbeta library. One entry per CDR3 protein results from TCRdb running MiXCR on the multiplex PCR reads. The profile shows roughly 140,000 distinct CDR3 sequences, approximately 66% of them singletons. The template was RNA from unsorted bulk tissue. Chemotherapy-naive patients with new lung cancer underwent thoracic surgery in China, August–late 2014. Turning to this clonotype: The antigen remains unidentified. At one of its ends the junction is not consistent with the germline gene, which may arise from a read error.

From germline, CDR1 is SQVTM and CDR2 ANQGSEA. This CDR3 is built from 13 residues. The V call is TRBV29-1, the J call TRBJ2-7, with D possibly called TRBD1 or TRBD2 (6 bases each). The sequenced material came from lung tumor tissue. This clonotype was sampled from a man between 60 and 75 years old with small cell lung cancer. The CDR3 DNA reads as TGCAGCGTGGAGGGACACCGCTCTTACGAGCGGTACTTC. This sequence encodes CSVEGHRSYERYF.